The 4 T cell receptor beta chains below were found in one sample sequenced in a study of blood T cell repertoires in COVID-19. Data came from immunoSEQ multiplex PCR; TCRdb stores just in-frame clones and leaves some out. The sample comprises 300,000 to 350,000 clones, approximately 88% of which are singletons, and 5% rests with the top ten. Sequences were obtained from PBMCs or T cells enriched from blood (not recorded which). The receptors here all came from a man aged 30 to 45 who had recovered from COVID-19.

This chain joins TRBV5-4 and TRBJ2-7; 7 bases fit TRBD1. V lost 2 bases and J lost 2; bases outside the gene matches: 10. The CDR3 totals 16 residues. Germline CDR1 SGHNT, CDR2 YYREEE (reference sequence). The CDR3 spells CASSFDPEDRTYEQYF. The CDR3 DNA follows: TGTGCCAGCAGCTTCGACCCGGAGGACAGGACCTACGAGCAGTACTTC.

The V call is TRBV28, the J call TRBJ2-5; 8 bases are a match to TRBD2. The CDR3 contains 16 residues. Germline trimming cut 6 bases from V and 3 bases from J; bases unmatched to any gene: 12. From germline, CDR1 is MDHEN and CDR2 SYDVKM. The CDR3 DNA is TGTGCCAGCAGCCGACCAAGCGGGGGTACAAAAGAGACCCAGTACTTC. Translating gives CASSRPSGGTKETQYF.

The gene calls are TRBV28 and TRBJ2-6, with TRBD1 matching 8 bases. With 6 bases clipped from V and 0 bases from J, the junction kept 13 bases outside the gene matches. The CDR3 has 19 residues. Per the germline V gene, CDR1 is MDHEN and CDR2 is SYDVKM. Written as DNA, the CDR3 is TGTGCCAGCAGACCTCCCGCAGGACAGGGAAGCTCTGGGGCCAACGTCCTGACTTTC. Protein sequence: CASRPPAGQGSSGANVLTF.

V is TRBV28 and J is TRBJ1-4; no definite D call. Trimming stripped 8 bases from V and 7 bases from J, with 14 bases between. The V gene's germline CDR1 is MDHEN and CDR2 SYDVKM. The CDR3 spans 13 residues. The CDR3 DNA sequence: TGTGCCAGCGTCAAGGAGGGTAGTGAAAAACTGTTTTTT. Translating it yields CASVKEGSEKLFF.